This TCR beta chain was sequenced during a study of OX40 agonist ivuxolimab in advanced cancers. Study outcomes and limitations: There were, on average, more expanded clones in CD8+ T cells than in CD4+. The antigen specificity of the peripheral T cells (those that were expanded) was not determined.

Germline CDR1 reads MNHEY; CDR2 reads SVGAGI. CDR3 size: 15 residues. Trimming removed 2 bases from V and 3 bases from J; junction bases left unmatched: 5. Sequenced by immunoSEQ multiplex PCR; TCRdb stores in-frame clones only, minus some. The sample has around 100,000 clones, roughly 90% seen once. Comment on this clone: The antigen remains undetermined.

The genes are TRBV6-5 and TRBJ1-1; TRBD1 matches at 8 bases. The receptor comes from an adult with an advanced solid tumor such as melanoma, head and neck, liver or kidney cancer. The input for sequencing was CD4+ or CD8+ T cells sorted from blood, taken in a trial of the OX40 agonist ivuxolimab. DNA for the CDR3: TGTGCCAGCAGTTACGGGGACAGGCCGGACACTGAAGCTTTCTTT. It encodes CASSYGDRPDTEAFF.